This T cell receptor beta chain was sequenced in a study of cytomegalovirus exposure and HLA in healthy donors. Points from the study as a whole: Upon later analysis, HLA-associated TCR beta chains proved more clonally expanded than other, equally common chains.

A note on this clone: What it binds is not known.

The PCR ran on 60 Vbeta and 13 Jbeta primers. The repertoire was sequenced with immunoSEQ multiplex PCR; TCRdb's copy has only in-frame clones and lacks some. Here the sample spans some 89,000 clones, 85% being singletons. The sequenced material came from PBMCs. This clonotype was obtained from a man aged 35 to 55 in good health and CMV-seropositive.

The CDR3 spells CASSFGLQNTEAFF. The CDR3 region has the DNA TGCGCCAGCAGCTTTGGACTTCAGAACACTGAAGCTTTCTTT. V usage is TRBV5-1 and J usage is TRBJ1-1; D gene unclear. Germline values: CDR1 SGHRS, CDR2 YFSETQ. The CDR3 loop spans 14 amino acids. Trimming pared 2 bases from V and 1 base from J, leaving 9 bases between. Full variable domain (outside the CDR3, taken from reference TRBV5-1 and TRBJ1-1): KAGVTQTPRYLIKTRGQQVTLSCSPISGHRSVSWYQQTPGQGLQFLFEYFSETQRNKGNFPGRFSGRQFSNSRSEMNVSTLELGDSALYLCASSFGLQNTEAFFGQGTRLTVV.